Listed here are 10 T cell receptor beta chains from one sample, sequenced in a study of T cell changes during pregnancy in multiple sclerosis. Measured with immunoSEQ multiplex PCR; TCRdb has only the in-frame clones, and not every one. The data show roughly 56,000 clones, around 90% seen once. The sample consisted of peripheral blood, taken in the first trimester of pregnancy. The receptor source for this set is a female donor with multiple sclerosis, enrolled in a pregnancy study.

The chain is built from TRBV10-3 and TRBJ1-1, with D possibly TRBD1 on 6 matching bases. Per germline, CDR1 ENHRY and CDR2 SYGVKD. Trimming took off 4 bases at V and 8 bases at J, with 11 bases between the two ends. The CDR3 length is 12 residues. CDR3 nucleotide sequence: TGTGCCATCAGTGGACAGGCGACAGAAGCTTTCTTT. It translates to CAISGQATEAFF.

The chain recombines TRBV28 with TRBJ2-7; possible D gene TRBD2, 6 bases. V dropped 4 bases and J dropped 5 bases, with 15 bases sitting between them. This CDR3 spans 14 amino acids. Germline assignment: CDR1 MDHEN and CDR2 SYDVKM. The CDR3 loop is CASSSQEGPNEQYF. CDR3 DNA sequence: TGTGCCAGCAGTTCACAGGAGGGCCCGAACGAGCAGTACTTC.

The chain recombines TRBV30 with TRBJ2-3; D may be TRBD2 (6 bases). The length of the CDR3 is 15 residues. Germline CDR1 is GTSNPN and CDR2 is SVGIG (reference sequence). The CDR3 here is CAHSKASEVTDTQYF. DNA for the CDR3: TGTGCTCACAGCAAGGCTAGCGAAGTCACAGATACGCAGTATTTT.

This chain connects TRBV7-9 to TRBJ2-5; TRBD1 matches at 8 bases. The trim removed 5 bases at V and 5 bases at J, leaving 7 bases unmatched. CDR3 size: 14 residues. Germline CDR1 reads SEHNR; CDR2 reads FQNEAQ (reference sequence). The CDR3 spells CASSQGTGQETQYF. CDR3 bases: TGTGCCAGCAGCCAGGGGACAGGTCAGGAGACCCAGTACTTC.

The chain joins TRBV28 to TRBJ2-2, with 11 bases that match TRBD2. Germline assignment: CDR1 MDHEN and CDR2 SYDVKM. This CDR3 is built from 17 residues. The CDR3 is CAILESLAGGGTGELFF. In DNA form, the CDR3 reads TGTGCTATACTAGAAAGTCTAGCGGGAGGCGGCACCGGGGAGCTGTTTTTT.

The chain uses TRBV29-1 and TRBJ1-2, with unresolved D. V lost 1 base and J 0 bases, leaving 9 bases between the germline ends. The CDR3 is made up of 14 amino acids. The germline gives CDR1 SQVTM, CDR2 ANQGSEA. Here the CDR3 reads CSVEAGNANYGYTF. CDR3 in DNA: TGCAGCGTTGAAGCGGGTAATGCTAACTATGGCTACACCTTC.

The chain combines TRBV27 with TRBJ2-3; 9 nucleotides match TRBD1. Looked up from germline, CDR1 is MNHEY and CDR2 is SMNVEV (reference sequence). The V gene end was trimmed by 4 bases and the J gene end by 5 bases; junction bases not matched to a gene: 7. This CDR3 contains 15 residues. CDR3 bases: TGTGCCAGCAGTTCACCGGGACAGGGAAGAGATACGCAGTATTTT. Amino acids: CASSSPGQGRDTQYF.

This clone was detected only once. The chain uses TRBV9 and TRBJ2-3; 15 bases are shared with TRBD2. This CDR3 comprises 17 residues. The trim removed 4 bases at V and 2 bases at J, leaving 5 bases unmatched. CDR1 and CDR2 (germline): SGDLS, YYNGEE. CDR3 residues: CASSRGLAGGHTDTQYF. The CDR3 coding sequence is TGTGCCAGCAGCAGGGGACTAGCGGGAGGACACACAGATACGCAGTATTTT.

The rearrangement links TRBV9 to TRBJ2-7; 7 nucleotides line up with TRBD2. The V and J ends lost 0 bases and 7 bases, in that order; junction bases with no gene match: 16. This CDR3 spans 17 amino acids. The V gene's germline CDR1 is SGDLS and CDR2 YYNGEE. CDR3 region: CASSVAEVLPGGGEQYF. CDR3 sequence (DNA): TGTGCCAGCAGCGTAGCAGAGGTACTCCCGGGAGGAGGGGAGCAGTACTTC.

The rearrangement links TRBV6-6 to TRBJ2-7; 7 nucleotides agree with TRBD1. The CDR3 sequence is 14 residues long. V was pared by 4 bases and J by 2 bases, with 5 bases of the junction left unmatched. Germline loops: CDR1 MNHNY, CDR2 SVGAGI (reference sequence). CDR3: CASSSRQGPYEQYF. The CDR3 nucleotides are TGTGCCAGCAGTTCCCGACAGGGACCCTACGAGCAGTACTTC.